What follows are 20 T cell receptor beta chains derived from one specimen sequenced in a study of CD8 T cells in ankylosing spondylitis. Study-level results: Apparently characteristic of ankylosing spondylitis blood was a TCR beta motif (roughly eight highly homologous variants).

Their cognate antigens are unknown. MiXCR, run by TCRdb on the 5' RACE reads, gives a single entry per CDR3 protein. Of roughly 490,000 distinct CDR3 sequences in the sample, 5.3% are singletons; the top ten hold under 4.5%. The sample was blood, either unsorted or a sorted T cell fraction (not recorded which). The source is a male donor with ankylosing spondylitis.

This clonotype was observed many times. The CDR3 loop is CASSRYGAEAFF. In DNA, the CDR3 is TGTGCCAGCAGCCGCTATGGGGCTGAAGCTTTCTTT. The chain links TRBV4-2 to TRBJ1-1; D call uncertain. Trimming removed 4 bases from V and 6 bases from J, with 9 bases in between. The CDR3 is made up of 12 amino acids. Germline loops: CDR1 LGHNA, CDR2 YNFKEQ.

The sample holds many counts of this clonotype. The chain has TRBV7-2 and TRBJ1-2, with a tentative D call TRBD1 (5 bases). The CDR3 has 15 residues. V was pared by 4 bases and J by 8 bases, with 20 bases between. Germline CDR1 reads SGHTA; CDR2 reads FQGNSA. The CDR3, as DNA: TGTGCCAGCAGCTCCTCCGGGAGTCAGGGTGAAGGCTACACCTTC. It encodes CASSSSGSQGEGYTF.

This clonotype was counted many times. The gene calls are TRBV5-5 and TRBJ1-2; no reliable D call. V was pared by 3 bases and J by 4 bases, with 13 bases between. CDR1 and CDR2 (germline): SGHKS, YYEKEE (reference sequence). CDR3 length equals 14 residues. The CDR3 loop is CASSSSGRIYGYTF. For the CDR3, the DNA is TGTGCCAGCAGCTCGTCAGGACGGATCTATGGCTACACCTTC.

The table lists this clonotype with many counts. The V call is TRBV7-2, the J call TRBJ1-5, with D maybe TRBD1 (6 bases). Trimming took off 3 bases at V and 6 bases at J, with 15 bases between the two ends. CDR3 length equals 15 residues. Germline assignment: CDR1 SGHTA and CDR2 FQGNSA. The CDR3 DNA sequence: TGTGCCAGCAGCTTTGGCCGGGGGCCCGGTCAGCCCCAGCATTTT. Translation gives CASSFGRGPGQPQHF. The variable domain in full, with the rest retrieved from reference TRBV7-2 and TRBJ1-5, is GAGVSQSPSNKVTEKGKDVELRCDPISGHTALYWYRQSLGQGLEFLIYFQGNSAPDKSGLPSDRFSAERTGGSVSTLTIQRTQQEDSAVYLCASSFGRGPGQPQHFGDGTRLSIL.

This clonotype was seen repeatedly, ten times or more. V usage is TRBV28 and J usage is TRBJ2-1; D gene unclear. With 2 bases removed from V and 6 bases from J, the gap between germline ends came to 8 bases. Germline V gene lookup returns CDR1 MDHEN and CDR2 SYDVKM. The CDR3 runs to 13 residues. As DNA, the CDR3 is TGTGCCAGCAGTTTAAGGCAGTTCAATGAGCAGTTCTTC. Its protein product is CASSLRQFNEQFF.

The chain couples TRBV5-6 to TRBJ2-7; D might be TRBD1 or TRBD2, each matching 5 bases. Germline CDR1 is SGHDT and CDR2 is YYEEEE. The CDR3 spans 14 residues. Trimming left V 9 bases short and J 4 bases short, with 20 bases between. This CDR3 is CAMSPGTGRYEQYF. CDR3 DNA: TGTGCCATGAGCCCCGGGACCGGTCGGTACGAGCAGTACTTC.

The table lists this clonotype with many counts. The rearrangement uses TRBV12-3 or TRBV12-4 and TRBJ2-7; TRBD1 agrees at 7 bases. The CDR3 has 12 amino acids. J lost 6 bases, V lost 5 bases, and 4 bases had no gene match. The CDR3 DNA reads TGTGCCAGCAGTAACAGGGGCCGCGAGCAGTACTTC. Protein sequence: CASSNRGREQYF.

The table lists this clonotype with many counts. The chain has TRBV20-1 and TRBJ2-3, with 8 bases aligning to TRBD2. V lost 6 bases to trimming and J lost 3 bases; unmatched junction nucleotides: 14. Germline CDR1 reads DFQATT; CDR2 reads SNEGSKA (reference sequence). This CDR3 has 16 residues. The CDR3 reads CSARWGSGIRTDTQYF. The CDR3 DNA is TGCAGTGCGAGGTGGGGTAGCGGGATTCGAACAGATACGCAGTATTTT.

This clonotype came up once. This chain connects TRBV14 to TRBJ2-7; 9 bases are shared with TRBD1. Germline V gene sequence: CDR1 SGHDN, CDR2 FVKESK. The CDR3 totals 15 residues. The trim removed 0 bases at V and 2 bases at J, leaving 2 bases unmatched. CDR3 loop: CASSQEGQGPYEQYF. The DNA for the CDR3 is TGTGCCAGCAGCCAAGAGGGACAGGGTCCCTACGAGCAGTACTTC.

This clonotype has ten or more counts. The gene calls are TRBV5-5 and TRBJ2-6, with D possibly matching TRBD2 (5 bases). With 4 bases removed from V and 4 bases from J, the gap between germline ends came to 15 bases. This CDR3 is built from 16 residues. The germline V gene has CDR1 SGHKS and CDR2 YYEKEE (reference sequence). Here the CDR3 DNA reads TGTGCCAGCAGCAGCGCATGGACGGGAGGGGCCAACGTCCTGACTTTC. It encodes CASSSAWTGGANVLTF. Filled out from reference TRBV5-5 and TRBJ2-6, the complete variable domain reads DAGVTQSPTHLIKTRGQQVTLRCSPISGHKSVSWYQQVLGQGPQFIFQYYEKEERGRGNFPDRFSARQFPNYSSELNVNALLLGDSALYLCASSSAWTGGANVLTFGAGSRLTVL.

This clonotype has more than one count but fewer than ten. The V gene is TRBV10-3, the J gene TRBJ1-2; the match to TRBD1 covers 9 bases. The CDR3 is 15 amino acids. Germline CDR1 and CDR2: ENHRY and SYGVKD. The junction had 4 bases not matched to a gene; V was cut back by 1 base and J by 4 bases. CDR3 in DNA: TGTGCCATCAGTGAGTTGAGGGACAGGGCCTATGGCTACACCTTC. Protein: CAISELRDRAYGYTF.

This clonotype was seen many times. The gene calls are TRBV7-2 and TRBJ1-5; no reliable D call. Germline V CDR1 and CDR2: SGHTA, FQGNSA. V shed 3 bases and J shed 2 bases, with 11 bases lying between them. CDR3 size: 15 residues. The CDR3 bases are TGTGCCAGCAGCTTCTCCGGCCCGGGCAATCAGCCCCAGCATTTT. Translated, it gives CASSFSGPGNQPQHF.

This clonotype was seen at least ten times. This chain uses TRBV4-3 with TRBJ1-2, with D unresolved. The ends were cut back, 1 base at V and 7 bases at J, with 16 bases in the middle. The CDR3 runs to 15 residues. CDR1 and CDR2 (germline): LGHNA, YSLEER. In nucleotides, the CDR3 is TGCGCCAGCAGCCAAGCGGCCGTGCAGGCTGGTGGCTACACCTTC. It encodes CASSQAAVQAGGYTF.

As regards this clonotype: This clone may be a read error of a much larger clone one base away. The V and J genes are TRBV6-2 or TRBV6-3 and TRBJ1-2, with a possible D match to TRBD1 (6 bases). Trimming removed 8 bases from V and 5 bases from J, with 15 bases in between. Germline V lookup: CDR1 MNHEY, CDR2 SVGEGT. The CDR3 spans 13 residues. The CDR3 region is CASVSGGEYGYTF. CDR3 sequence (DNA): TGTGCCAGCGTATCCGGGGGCGAATATGGCTACACCTTC.

This clonotype has more than one count but fewer than ten. The chain employs TRBV11-1 and TRBJ2-2; 9 bases agree with TRBD2. Germline trimming cut 4 bases from V and 5 bases from J; bases unmatched to any gene: 5. CDR1 is SGHAT and CDR2 is FQDESV in the germline V gene (reference sequence). This CDR3 has 15 amino acids. CDR3 protein: CASSSLAGGTGELFF. As DNA, the CDR3 is TGTGCCAGCAGCTCACTAGCGGGCGGGACCGGGGAGCTGTTTTTT.

This sequence joins TRBV11-2 and TRBJ2-1; no clear D gene. Trimming left V 2 bases short and J 3 bases short, with 11 bases between. Germline assignment: CDR1 SGHAT and CDR2 FQNNGV. The CDR3 spans 15 residues. CDR3 protein: CASSLLPRVYNEQFF. The DNA of the CDR3 is TGTGCCAGCAGCTTATTACCGCGCGTCTACAATGAGCAGTTCTTC.

The sample holds many counts of this clonotype. The chain uses TRBV27 and TRBJ1-1; a possible D gene is TRBD1 (6 bases). CDR3 length: 15 residues. Trimming removed 6 bases at V and 4 bases at J, with 18 bases between. The V gene's germline CDR1 is MNHEY and CDR2 SMNVEV (reference sequence). The CDR3 region is CASRSGGGWGTEAFF. Written as DNA, the CDR3 is TGTGCCAGCAGATCGGGGGGCGGATGGGGCACTGAAGCTTTCTTT.

The chain is built from TRBV20-1 and TRBJ2-5; the D gene is possibly TRBD1 (5 bases). The ends were cut back, 7 bases at V and 5 bases at J, with 14 bases in the middle. Germline CDR1 reads DFQATT; CDR2 reads SNEGSKA (reference sequence). The CDR3 runs to 12 residues. CDR3 in DNA: TGCAGTGGAGAACAGGAATCCGAGACCCAGTACTTC. This codes for CSGEQESETQYF.

This clonotype was observed a handful of times. The chain employs TRBV7-2 and TRBJ1-1, with TRBD1 as a possible D gene (5 bases). The CDR3 has 15 amino acids. Trimming removed 0 bases from V and 4 bases from J, with 12 bases in between. Germline values: CDR1 SGHTA, CDR2 FQGNSA. Written as DNA, the CDR3 is TGTGCCAGCAGCTTAGCGCCGGGGGACTCCACTGAAGCTTTCTTT. Its protein is CASSLAPGDSTEAFF.

At least ten counts were recorded for this clonotype. The chain links TRBV20-1 to TRBJ1-1, with D possibly TRBD1 on 5 matching bases. Germline V gives CDR1 DFQATT, CDR2 SNEGSKA (reference sequence). This CDR3 has 12 residues. V was clipped by 6 bases and J by 5 bases, with 13 bases between them. The CDR3 loop is CSAVGGRTEAFF. CDR3 coding DNA: TGCAGTGCCGTGGGGGGTCGAACTGAAGCTTTCTTT.